This T cell receptor (beta chain) was observed in a study of OX40 agonist ivuxolimab in advanced cancers. At the level of the study: Participants could have had prior anti-PD-1, anti-PD-L1 or anti-CTLA-4 therapy, and approximately 37% had some.

Germline lookup yields CDR1 KGHSH and CDR2 LQKENI. The CDR3 has 14 amino acids. V was clipped by 3 bases and J by 5 bases, with 13 bases between them. With respect to this clone: Its antigen is undetermined.

Method: immunoSEQ multiplex PCR; TCRdb's copy keeps in-frame clones and lacks some. Here the sample spans 75,000 to 100,000 clones, roughly 90% being singletons. Study outcomes and limitations: At 0.1-3.0 mg/kg, partial responders had clonal expansion among the lowest observed.

The sample consisted of CD4+ or CD8+ T cells sorted from blood, taken in a trial of the OX40 agonist ivuxolimab. The chain carries TRBV18 and TRBJ2-5; D gene uncertain. The clonotype originates from an adult with an advanced solid tumor such as melanoma, head and neck, liver or kidney cancer. CDR3 sequence reads: CASSPGARVETQYF. Here the CDR3 DNA reads TGTGCCAGCTCACCGGGCGCCAGAGTGGAGACCCAGTACTTC.